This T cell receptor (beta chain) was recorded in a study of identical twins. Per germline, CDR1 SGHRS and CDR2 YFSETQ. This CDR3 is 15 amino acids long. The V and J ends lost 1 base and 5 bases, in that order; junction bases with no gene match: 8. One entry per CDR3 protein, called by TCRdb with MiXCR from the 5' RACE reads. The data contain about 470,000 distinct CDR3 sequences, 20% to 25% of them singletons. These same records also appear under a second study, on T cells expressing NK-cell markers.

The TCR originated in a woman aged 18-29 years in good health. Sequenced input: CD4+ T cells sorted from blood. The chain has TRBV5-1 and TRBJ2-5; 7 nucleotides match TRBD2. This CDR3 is CASSLWGGVRETQYF. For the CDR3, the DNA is TGCGCCAGCAGCTTGTGGGGGGGAGTCAGGGAGACCCAGTACTTC.